This TCR beta chain was retrieved from a study of cytomegalovirus exposure and HLA in healthy donors. As for this clone: Its target is unknown.

The PCR had 60 Vbeta and 13 Jbeta primers. The repertoire was sequenced with immunoSEQ multiplex PCR; TCRdb's copy has only in-frame clones and lacks some. Among fewer than 200,000 clones, roughly 83% were seen once, and the ten largest hold about 1%. The germline gives CDR1 MRHNA, CDR2 SNTAGT. The length of the CDR3 is 13 residues. Trimming stripped 3 bases from V and 10 bases from J, with 16 bases between. Points from the study as a whole: An analysis that came later showed most CMV-associated TCR beta chains appearing HLA-restricted.

The sequence derives from a man aged 30-40 years in good health and CMV-seronegative. The sequenced sample was PBMCs. The chain employs TRBV6-4 and TRBJ2-7, with D possibly being TRBD1 (6 bases). The CDR3 loop reads CASSENGRGPQYF. CDR3 nucleotides: TGTGCCAGCAGTGAAAACGGCAGGGGACCCCAGTACTTC.